The 20 T cell receptor beta chains presented below share a single source sample, sequenced in a study of control samples from healthy donors and cancer patients. Some clones are missing from TCRdb's copy, which holds only in-frame ones; the method was immunoSEQ multiplex PCR. The sample holds roughly 88,000 clones, roughly nine tenths seen once. Sequencing was performed on blood. These receptors all stem from a woman aged 30 to 39 in good health.

This chain links TRBV30 with TRBJ1-1; possible D gene TRBD1, 6 bases. This CDR3 has 12 amino acids. Trimming pared 0 bases from V and 7 bases from J, leaving 9 bases between. CDR1 is GTSNPN and CDR2 is SVGIG in the germline V gene (reference sequence). The CDR3 DNA sequence: TGTGCCTGGAGTGTACAGGGCTTTGAAGCTTTCTTT. Its translation is CAWSVQGFEAFF.

This clone has a single count. The chain is built from TRBV3-1 (or the pseudogene TRBV3-2) and TRBJ1-6, with D unclear. There are 13 residues in the CDR3. Deletions cut 1 base from V and 8 bases from J, with 6 bases between. Germline V gene lookup returns CDR1 LGHDT and CDR2 YNNKEL (reference sequence). The chain's CDR3 is CASSQAADSPLHF. CDR3 DNA: TGTGCCAGCAGCCAAGCTGCGGATTCACCCCTCCACTTT.

This chain links TRBV7-2 with TRBJ1-1; D call uncertain. The CDR3 spans 13 residues. In germline, CDR1 is SGHTA, CDR2 FQGNSA. Trimming removed 5 bases at V and 2 bases at J, with 9 bases between. The CDR3 loop is CASSPYLNTEAFF. DNA of the CDR3: TGTGCCAGCAGCCCCTACCTCAACACTGAAGCTTTCTTT.

J is TRBJ1-6 and V is TRBV9, with D unresolved. V was shortened by 3 bases and J by 5 bases, with 12 bases between the two germline ends. The CDR3 is 15 residues long. Germline V gene lookup returns CDR1 SGDLS and CDR2 YYNGEE. The CDR3 DNA reads as TGTGCCAGCAGCGCCGGACGTACAGATAATTCACCCCTCCACTTT. This gives the protein CASSAGRTDNSPLHF. Variable domain in full (rest from reference TRBV9 and TRBJ1-6): DSGVTQTPKHLITATGQRVTLRCSPRSGDLSVYWYQQSLDQGLQFLIQYYNGEERAKGNILERFSAQQFPDLHSELNLSSLELGDSALYFCASSAGRTDNSPLHFGNGTRLTVT.

V gene TRBV15 combines with J gene TRBJ2-1; D is uncertain. Looked up from germline, CDR1 is LNHNV and CDR2 is YYDKDF (reference sequence). The CDR3 runs to 18 residues. V was pared by 0 bases and J by 6 bases, with 21 bases between. The CDR3 loop reads CATSRDLVAASASNEQFF. Written as DNA, the CDR3 is TGTGCCACCAGCAGAGATCTTGTAGCAGCCAGCGCCTCCAATGAGCAGTTCTTC.

The chain uses TRBV5-4 and TRBJ2-5; no firm D call. The CDR3 totals 15 residues. The V and J ends lost 4 bases and 2 bases respectively, with 15 bases between them. The germline CDR1 and CDR2 sequences are SGHNT and YYREEE (reference sequence). The CDR3 DNA reads TGTGCCAGCAGCATGGACGGATCCCTACAAGAGACCCAGTACTTC. This gives the protein CASSMDGSLQETQYF. Complete variable domain (other parts from reference TRBV5-4 and TRBJ2-5): ETGVTQSPTHLIKTRGQQVTLRCSSQSGHNTVSWYQQALGQGPQFIFQYYREEENGRGNFPPRFSGLQFPNYSSELNVNALELDDSALYLCASSMDGSLQETQYFGPGTRLLVL.

This rearrangement joins TRBV12-2 to TRBJ1-2; the D segment call TRBD1 is taken from the table without a DNA check. TRBV12-2 is termed a pseudogene. This CDR3 contains 19 residues. CDR3 sequence: CASRLTGTGIAPGYYGYTF. CDR3 sequence (DNA): TGTGCAAGTCGCTTAACCGGGACAGGGATCGCCCCCGGTTATTATGGCTACACCTTC.

This clone has a single count. V and J are TRBV6-5 and TRBJ1-2; the match to TRBD1 covers 8 bases. Germline-derived CDR1 and CDR2 are MNHEY and SVGAGI. Unmatched junction bases numbered 5, after V lost 6 bases and J lost 2 bases. This CDR3 has 14 residues. The CDR3 sequence is CASSQNRGNYGYTF. The CDR3 coding sequence is TGTGCCAGCAGCCAAAACAGGGGGAACTATGGCTACACCTTC.

The V gene is TRBV6-5, the J gene TRBJ1-6, with 10 bases lining up with TRBD1. The CDR3 spans 16 residues. V lost 2 bases to trimming and J lost 7 bases; unmatched junction nucleotides: 5. Germline V gene data show CDR1 as MNHEY and CDR2 as SVGAGI. CDR3 bases: TGTGCCAGCAGTTACCGCGGGACAGGGGTGAATTCACCCCTCCACTTT. Translation: CASSYRGTGVNSPLHF.

V usage is TRBV24-1 and J usage is TRBJ2-7; 9 nucleotides match TRBD1. The CDR3 spans 12 residues. Germline CDR1 reads KGHDR; CDR2 reads SFDVKD. V was pared by 7 bases and J by 6 bases, with 3 bases of the junction left unmatched. The CDR3 is CATSPGQGEQYF. CDR3 nucleotides: TGTGCCACCAGCCCGGGACAGGGCGAGCAGTACTTC.

V is TRBV29-1 and J is TRBJ2-7; D is unclear. CDR1 SQVTM and CDR2 ANQGSEA come from the germline V gene. The CDR3 runs to 12 residues. Trimming cost V 5 bases and J 3 bases, with 11 bases left between them. In DNA, the CDR3 is TGCAGCGTTTCGGACGGAGTCTACGAGCAGTACTTC. It encodes CSVSDGVYEQYF.

In DNA, the CDR3 is TGCGCCAGCAGCCAATATCGGCGGGGCTCCTACAATGAGCAGTTCTTC. Translating it yields CASSQYRRGSYNEQFF. The chain carries TRBV4-1 and TRBJ2-1; D possibly corresponds to TRBD2 (6 bases). This CDR3 spans 16 amino acids. Trimming removed 2 bases at V and 0 bases at J, with 11 bases between. The germline gives CDR1 MGHRA, CDR2 YSYEKL.

The V call is TRBV7-2, the J call TRBJ2-4; unclear D gene. The V gene's germline CDR1 is SGHTA and CDR2 FQGNSA. The CDR3 totals 12 residues. Deletions cut 5 bases from V and 9 bases from J, with 11 bases between. DNA for the CDR3: TGTGCCAGCAGCGCCGTAATGGGCATTCAGTACTTC. It translates to CASSAVMGIQYF.

J is TRBJ1-5 and V is TRBV30; D is unresolved. CDR3 size: 12 residues. Germline lookup yields CDR1 GTSNPN and CDR2 SVGIG (reference sequence). V shed 5 bases and J shed 1 base, with 6 bases lying between them. As DNA, the CDR3 is TGTGCCTGGGGACGGAGCAATCAGCCCCAGCATTTT. This sequence encodes CAWGRSNQPQHF.

The V and J genes are TRBV5-1 and TRBJ1-1; maybe TRBD1 (6 bases). Per germline, CDR1 SGHRS and CDR2 YFSETQ. The V end lost 5 bases, the J end lost 0 bases, and 11 bases lay between the germline ends. The CDR3 has 14 amino acids. CDR3: CASSPGTLNTEAFF. The CDR3 DNA reads as TGCGCCAGCAGTCCCGGGACATTGAACACTGAAGCTTTCTTT.

The chain employs TRBV3-1 (or the pseudogene TRBV3-2) and TRBJ1-1; the D gene is possibly TRBD1 (6 bases). The germline CDR1 and CDR2 sequences are LGHDT and YNNKEL (reference sequence). The CDR3 has 15 residues. V lost 7 bases and J 4 bases, leaving 19 bases between the germline ends. This CDR3 is CASTRGGARGTEAFF. The CDR3, as DNA: TGTGCCAGCACCCGCGGGGGGGCGAGGGGCACTGAAGCTTTCTTT.

The chain recombines TRBV7-9 with TRBJ2-7; 8 positions match TRBD1. Germline V gene sequence: CDR1 SEHNR, CDR2 FQNEAQ (reference sequence). The CDR3 contains 14 residues. V shed 5 bases, J shed 2 bases, and the junction held 5 bases outside the gene matches. For the CDR3, the DNA is TGTGCCAGCAGCCGGGACAGGAGCACCTACGAGCAGTACTTC. This codes for CASSRDRSTYEQYF.

This clone came up once. The J gene is TRBJ2-2, the V gene TRBV2; D call uncertain. The V and J ends lost 7 bases and 7 bases respectively, with 10 bases between them. The germline V gene encodes CDR1 SNHLY and CDR2 FYNNEI. This CDR3 is built from 12 residues. Here the CDR3 reads CASKNVGGELFF. CDR3 bases: TGTGCCAGCAAAAATGTGGGCGGGGAGCTGTTTTTT. Variable domain in full (rest from reference TRBV2 and TRBJ2-2): EPEVTQTPSHQVTQMGQEVILRCVPISNHLYFYWYRQILGQKVEFLVSFYNNEISEKSEIFDDQFSVERPDGSNFTLKIRSTKLEDSAMYFCASKNVGGELFFGEGSRLTVL.

V is TRBV9 and J is TRBJ1-2; D may be TRBD1 (5 bases). Germline CDR1 and CDR2: SGDLS and YYNGEE. With 0 bases removed from V and 8 bases from J, the gap between germline ends came to 20 bases. The CDR3 has 16 residues. DNA of the CDR3: TGTGCCAGCAGCGTAGAAGGGAGTCCGGGGCGACGGGGCTACACCTTC. Its translation is CASSVEGSPGRRGYTF.

The chain carries TRBV3-1 (or the pseudogene TRBV3-2) and TRBJ1-3; 8 bases line up with TRBD1. Per germline, CDR1 LGHDT and CDR2 YNNKEL (reference sequence). The CDR3 is made up of 15 amino acids. J gave up 4 bases and V 2 bases, and 4 bases lay outside the gene matches. The CDR3 protein is CASSQQGARGNTIYF. CDR3 nucleotides: TGTGCCAGCAGCCAACAGGGGGCGAGGGGAAACACCATATATTTT.